These 17 T cell receptor beta chains were sequenced from one sample in a study of control samples from healthy donors and cancer patients. Here immunoSEQ multiplex PCR was the method, and the copy in TCRdb shows in-frame clones only, minus some. This table holds about 75,000 clones, roughly 94% found once. The sample was blood. These TCRs come from a woman in her forties in good health.

The V and J genes are TRBV19 and TRBJ1-5; no clear D. The CDR3 contains 13 residues. V was shortened by 6 bases and J by 4 bases, with 10 bases between the two germline ends. From germline, CDR1 is LNHDA and CDR2 SQIVND (reference sequence). The CDR3 DNA reads TGTGCCAGTAGCCTGGAACTTAATCAGCCCCAGCATTTT. Translation: CASSLELNQPQHF.

This clone was observed a handful of times. The chain couples TRBV11-2 to TRBJ2-3; a weak D match, TRBD1 (5 bases). V was cut by 0 bases and J by 0 bases, with 13 bases left in between. Germline CDR1 SGHAT, CDR2 FQNNGV. This CDR3 is built from 17 residues. This chain's CDR3 is CASSLDRVNSSTDTQYF. The CDR3 DNA is TGTGCCAGCAGCTTAGACAGGGTTAATTCTAGCACAGATACGCAGTATTTT.

V usage is TRBV28 and J usage is TRBJ2-7, with 8 bases identical to TRBD1. The length of the CDR3 is 17 residues. Trimming took 4 bases from V and 4 from J; bases not matched to a gene: 15. Germline CDR1 and CDR2: MDHEN and SYDVKM. This CDR3 is CASSSPLTGTGVYEQYF. The CDR3 nucleotides are TGTGCCAGCAGTTCCCCATTAACCGGGACAGGCGTGTACGAGCAGTACTTC.

The chain links TRBV11-2 to TRBJ1-2, with a tentative D call TRBD1 (6 bases). The V and J ends lost 4 bases and 8 bases respectively, with 14 bases between them. The CDR3 is 13 residues long. Germline loops: CDR1 SGHAT, CDR2 FQNNGV. The DNA of the CDR3 is TGTGCCAGCAGCTCGGACAGCCTCATGGGCTACACCTTC. Protein product: CASSSDSLMGYTF. Supplemented by reference TRBV11-2 and TRBJ1-2, the full variable domain reads EAGVAQSPRYKIIEKRQSVAFWCNPISGHATLYWYQQILGQGPKLLIQFQNNGVVDDSQLPKDRFSAERLKGVDSTLKIQPAKLEDSAVYLCASSSDSLMGYTFGSGTRLTVV.

The chain has TRBV23-1 and TRBJ2-7, with 7 positions matching TRBD2. TRBV23-1 is an ORF, and what it does is uncertain. The CDR3 length is 16 residues. V lost 3 bases to trimming and J lost 1 base; unmatched junction nucleotides: 9. CDR3 amino acids: CASSHWGGFISYEQYF. The CDR3 nucleotides read TGCGCCAGCAGTCATTGGGGGGGTTTCATATCCTACGAGCAGTACTTC.

This chain links TRBV7-9 with TRBJ1-5; 7 nucleotides agree with TRBD1. V lost 5 bases and J lost 0; bases outside the gene matches: 4. Per germline, CDR1 SEHNR and CDR2 FQNEAQ (reference sequence). This CDR3 has 15 amino acids. CDR3 in amino acids: CASSTGTVSNQPQHF. The DNA of the CDR3 is TGTGCCAGCAGCACCGGGACAGTTAGCAATCAGCCCCAGCATTTT.

This chain connects TRBV13 to TRBJ2-4, with 8 bases that match TRBD1. Trimming took 1 base from V and 4 from J; bases not matched to a gene: 3. CDR3 size: 15 residues. Looked up from germline, CDR1 is PRHDT and CDR2 is FYEKMQ (reference sequence). DNA of the CDR3: TGTGCCAGCAGCTTAGAGCGGACAGGGAAAAACATTCAGTACTTC. Encoded protein: CASSLERTGKNIQYF. The whole variable domain, remainder taken from reference TRBV13 and TRBJ2-4, is AAGVIQSPRHLIKEKRETATLKCYPIPRHDTVYWYQQGPGQDPQFLISFYEKMQSDKGSIPDRFSAQQFSDYHSELNMSSLELGDSALYFCASSLERTGKNIQYFGAGTRLSVL.

The rearrangement uses TRBV4-3 and TRBJ2-2; 8 nucleotides align to TRBD2. Unmatched junction bases numbered 12, after V lost 1 base and J lost 5 bases. The CDR3 covers 18 residues. Looked up from germline, CDR1 is LGHNA and CDR2 is YSLEER. The CDR3: CASSQGSGMVAGTGELFF. CDR3 coding DNA: TGCGCCAGCAGCCAAGGTTCAGGAATGGTAGCGGGGACCGGGGAGCTGTTTTTT.

The chain joins TRBV6-5 to TRBJ1-1, with D maybe TRBD1 (6 bases). Trimming removed 5 bases at V and 7 bases at J, with 14 bases between. The CDR3 extends over 13 amino acids. In germline, CDR1 is MNHEY, CDR2 SVGAGI. CDR3 DNA sequence: TGTGCCAGCAGTCTAACAGGGACCCTTGAAGCTTTCTTT. Its protein is CASSLTGTLEAFF.

The CDR3 region is CASARGSYNEQFF. The CDR3, as DNA: TGTGCCAGCGCCAGAGGCTCCTACAATGAGCAGTTCTTC. The V gene is TRBV12-3 or TRBV12-4, the J gene TRBJ2-1; D ambiguous. V dropped 8 bases and J dropped 0 bases, with 8 bases sitting between them. There are 13 residues in the CDR3.

The chain recombines TRBV24-1 with TRBJ1-2; D gene uncertain. This CDR3 is 15 amino acids long. Germline CDR1 KGHDR, CDR2 SFDVKD. V lost 3 bases and J 0 bases, leaving 10 bases between the germline ends. The DNA of the CDR3 is TGTGCCACCAGTGATCCTCAGGAAGCTAACTATGGCTACACCTTC. This encodes CATSDPQEANYGYTF.

This chain connects TRBV4-3 to TRBJ2-7; a possible D gene is TRBD1 (6 bases). From germline, CDR1 is LGHNA and CDR2 YSLEER. The CDR3 contains 15 residues. V was shortened by 2 bases and J by 0 bases, with 11 bases between the two germline ends. The CDR3 nucleotides read TGCGCCAGCAGCCAAATGACAGGCTCCTCCTACGAGCAGTACTTC. This translates into CASSQMTGSSYEQYF.

The chain has TRBV29-1 and TRBJ1-2, with D possibly TRBD1 on 6 matching bases. Germline V gene sequence: CDR1 SQVTM, CDR2 ANQGSEA. Trimming stripped 6 bases from V and 4 bases from J, with 12 bases between. The CDR3 has 12 amino acids. The CDR3 DNA is TGCAGCGTCCGAGGGGGGAGCTATGGCTACACCTTC. Translating gives CSVRGGSYGYTF.

The chain joins TRBV2 to TRBJ1-6; D is possibly TRBD1 (6 bases). Germline loops: CDR1 SNHLY, CDR2 FYNNEI. The CDR3 totals 14 residues. Trimming stripped 6 bases from V and 10 bases from J, with 16 bases between. In nucleotides, the CDR3 is TGTGCCAGCAGATCTACAGGGAGAAAATCACCCCTCCACTTT. Translated: CASRSTGRKSPLHF.

J is TRBJ1-1 and V is TRBV3-1 (or the pseudogene TRBV3-2), with D perhaps matching TRBD1 (5 bases). The germline gives CDR1 LGHDT, CDR2 YNNKEL (reference sequence). Trimming pared 3 bases from V and 4 bases from J, leaving 15 bases between. The CDR3 is made up of 15 amino acids. The CDR3 sequence: CASSHGGGGFTEAFF. The CDR3, as DNA: TGTGCCAGCAGCCACGGGGGAGGAGGGTTCACTGAAGCTTTCTTT.

Comments on this clone: This sample includes further DNA sequences coding for the same CDR3. The gene calls are TRBV7-6 and TRBJ1-4; weak D call: TRBD1 (5 bases). CDR1 and CDR2 from the germline V gene are SGHVS and FNYEAQ. Trimming pared 5 bases from V and 5 bases from J, leaving 18 bases between. CDR3 length: 16 amino acids. Here the CDR3 reads CASSPSLGGPNEKLFF. DNA for the CDR3: TGTGCCAGCAGCCCTTCGCTGGGGGGTCCAAATGAAAAACTGTTTTTT.

This chain connects TRBV18 to TRBJ2-7; 9 nucleotides match TRBD1. Germline CDR1 reads KGHSH; CDR2 reads LQKENI. This CDR3 region has 15 residues. Trimming at V came to 6 bases and at J to 6 bases, leaving 12 bases not matched to a gene. The CDR3 loop is CASSQDRGLGSEQYF. In DNA, the CDR3 is TGTGCCAGCTCTCAGGACAGGGGATTGGGGAGCGAGCAGTACTTC.